This T cell receptor beta chain was sequenced during a study of quantifying T cell responses using KT2 cells. Study-wide context: RNA was reverse transcribed with TCR alpha and beta constant-region primers. The second PCR ran as a qPCR until a predetermined fluorescence threshold was reached.

General study results and limits: KT2 sequence counts showed saturation when very many KT2 cells were spiked in.

Known numbers of the T cell clone KT2 were added to PBMC. Fixed numbers of PBMC received varying amounts of KT2 cells. This clonotype came up a few times. As yet, its antigen is unknown. The CDR3 ends on some other residue instead of the conserved phenylalanine or tryptophan, so this is likely a read error. No DNA is shown, since the ends of the CDR3 on it are uncertain; the CDR3 is the one TCRdb lists. An oligo carrying a UMI was ligated to the cDNA 3' end. The first PCR ran approximately 4 cycles with an equimolar RC1.1 and RC1.2 beta primer mix. One entry per CDR3 protein results from TCRdb running MiXCR on the UMI-ligation and nested PCR reads. This sample carries some 41,000 distinct CDR3 sequences, more than 15% of them seen once, and the ten largest clones take around two fifths. The sample consisted of PBMCs spiked with cells of the T cell clone KT2. The receptor's source is a human donor.

CDR3: CASSLTRG. The rearrangement links TRBV7-3 to TRBJ2-7. Germline V CDR1 and CDR2: SGHTA, FQGTGA. The CDR3 region is 8 residues in length, termini included.